One T cell receptor beta chain is described in this entry. This entry comes from a study of blood T cell repertoires in COVID-19. CDR3 length: 16 amino acids. V lost 3 bases to trimming and J lost 4 bases; unmatched junction nucleotides: 6. Per germline, CDR1 LNHDA and CDR2 SQIVND (reference sequence). The method was immunoSEQ multiplex PCR; TCRdb's version includes in-frame clones alone and lacks a portion of them. The repertoire holds approximately 290,000 clones, with around 92% as singletons. Seattle enrolled patients during active infection and tracked them longitudinally. V gene TRBV19 combines with J gene TRBJ2-1; 10 bases line up with TRBD2. Sample: peripheral blood. The receptor's source is a woman aged 25 to 39 with COVID-19, enrolled during active disease. CDR3 in amino acids: CASSIGLAGVYNEQFF. The CDR3 DNA reads as TGTGCCAGTAGTATTGGGCTAGCGGGGGTTTACAATGAGCAGTTCTTC. Full variable domain (missing parts from reference TRBV19 and TRBJ2-1): DGGITQSPKYLFRKEGQNVTLSCEQNLNHDAMYWYRQDPGQGLRLIYYSQIVNDFQKGDIAEGYSVSREKKESFPLTVTSAQKNPTAFYLCASSIGLAGVYNEQFFGPGTRLTVL.